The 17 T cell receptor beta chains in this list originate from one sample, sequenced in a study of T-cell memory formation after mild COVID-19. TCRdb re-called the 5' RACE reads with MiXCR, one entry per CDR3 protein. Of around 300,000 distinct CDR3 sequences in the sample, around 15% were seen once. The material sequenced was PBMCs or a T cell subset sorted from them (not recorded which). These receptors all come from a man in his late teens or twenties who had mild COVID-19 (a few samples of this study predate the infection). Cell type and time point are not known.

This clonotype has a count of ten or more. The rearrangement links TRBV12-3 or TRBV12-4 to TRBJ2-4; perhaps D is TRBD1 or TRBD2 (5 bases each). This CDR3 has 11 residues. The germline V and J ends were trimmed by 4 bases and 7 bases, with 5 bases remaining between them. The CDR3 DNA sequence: TGTGCCAGCAGTTGGGGGAACATTCAGTACTTC. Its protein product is CASSWGNIQYF.

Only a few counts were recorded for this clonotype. CDR3 sequence reads: CASSYGGGRGDTQYF. CDR3 in DNA: TGTGCCAGCAGTTACGGCGGGGGCAGGGGGGATACGCAGTATTTT. V and J are TRBV6-5 and TRBJ2-3; D possibly matches TRBD1 or TRBD2 (7 bases each). Trimming left V 2 bases short and J 6 bases short, with 15 bases between. The CDR3 is 15 amino acids. Germline V gene data show CDR1 as MNHEY and CDR2 as SVGAGI.

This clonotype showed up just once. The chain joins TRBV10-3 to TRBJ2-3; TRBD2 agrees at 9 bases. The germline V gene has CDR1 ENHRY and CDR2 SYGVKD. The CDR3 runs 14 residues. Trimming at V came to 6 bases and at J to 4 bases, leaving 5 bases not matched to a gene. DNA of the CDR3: TGTGCCATCAGGGGGGGACTAGCCTCAGATACGCAGTATTTT. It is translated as CAIRGGLASDTQYF.

The CDR3 spells CASSFSAGATDTQYF. The CDR3 DNA is TGTGCCAGCAGCTTTTCGGCGGGGGCTACAGATACGCAGTATTTT. This chain joins TRBV7-9 and TRBJ2-3, with D possibly being TRBD2 (7 bases). Germline CDR1 reads SEHNR; CDR2 reads FQNEAQ (reference sequence). The CDR3 is 15 residues long. The V and J ends lost 3 bases and 3 bases respectively, with 13 bases between them. Filled out from reference TRBV7-9 and TRBJ2-3, the complete variable domain reads DTGVSQNPRHKITKRGQNVTFRCDPISEHNRLYWYRQTLGQGPEFLTYFQNEAQLEKSRLLSDRFSAERPKGSFSTLEIQRTEQGDSAMYLCASSFSAGATDTQYFGPGTRLTVL.

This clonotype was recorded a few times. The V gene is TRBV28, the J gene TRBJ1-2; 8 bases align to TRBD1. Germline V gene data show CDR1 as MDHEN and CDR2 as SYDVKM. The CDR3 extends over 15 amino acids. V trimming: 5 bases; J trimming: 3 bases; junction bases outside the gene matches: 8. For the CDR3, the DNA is TGTGCCAGCAGTGGGACAGGAAATCTCTACTATGGCTACACCTTC. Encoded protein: CASSGTGNLYYGYTF.

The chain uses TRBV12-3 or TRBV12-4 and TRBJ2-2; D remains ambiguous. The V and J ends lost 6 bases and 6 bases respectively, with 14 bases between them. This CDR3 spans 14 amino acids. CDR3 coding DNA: TGTGCCAGCAGCCACCGCAACCGCCCCGGGGAGCTGTTTTTT. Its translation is CASSHRNRPGELFF.

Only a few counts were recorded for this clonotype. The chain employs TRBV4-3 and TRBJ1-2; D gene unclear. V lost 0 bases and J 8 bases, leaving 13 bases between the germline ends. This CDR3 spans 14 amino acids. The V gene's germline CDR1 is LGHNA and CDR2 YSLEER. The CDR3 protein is CASSQEAGLGGYTF. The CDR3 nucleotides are TGCGCCAGCAGCCAAGAGGCCGGTCTGGGGGGCTACACCTTC.

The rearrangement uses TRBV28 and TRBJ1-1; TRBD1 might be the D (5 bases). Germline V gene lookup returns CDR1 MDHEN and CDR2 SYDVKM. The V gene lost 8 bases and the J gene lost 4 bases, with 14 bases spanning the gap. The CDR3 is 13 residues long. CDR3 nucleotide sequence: TGTGCCAGCGGAAGCGGGGGGAGCACTGAAGCTTTCTTT. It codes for CASGSGGSTEAFF.

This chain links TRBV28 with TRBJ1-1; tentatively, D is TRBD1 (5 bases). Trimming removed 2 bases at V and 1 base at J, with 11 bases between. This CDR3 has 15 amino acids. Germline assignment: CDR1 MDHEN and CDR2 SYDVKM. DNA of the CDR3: TGTGCCAGCAGTTTACACAGGCCTCCGAACACTGAAGCTTTCTTT. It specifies CASSLHRPPNTEAFF.

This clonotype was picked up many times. CDR3 in DNA: TGTGCCAGCAGCTGGGGTAATGAGCAGTTCTTC. This translates into CASSWGNEQFF. This sequence joins TRBV5-4 and TRBJ2-1; no reliable D call. Trimming cost V 3 bases and J 7 bases, with 5 bases left between them. The V gene's germline CDR1 is SGHNT and CDR2 YYREEE (reference sequence). CDR3 length equals 11 residues.

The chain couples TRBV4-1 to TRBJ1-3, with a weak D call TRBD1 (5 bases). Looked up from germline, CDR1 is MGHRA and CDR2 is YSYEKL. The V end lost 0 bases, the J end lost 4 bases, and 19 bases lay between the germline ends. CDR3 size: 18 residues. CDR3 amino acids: CASSQERTPGTWGNTIYF. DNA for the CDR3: TGCGCCAGCAGCCAAGAGAGGACCCCGGGGACCTGGGGAAACACCATATATTTT.

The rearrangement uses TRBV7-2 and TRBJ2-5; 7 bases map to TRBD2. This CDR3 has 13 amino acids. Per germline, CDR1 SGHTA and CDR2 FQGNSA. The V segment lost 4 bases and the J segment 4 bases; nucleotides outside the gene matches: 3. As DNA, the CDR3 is TGTGCCAGCAGCTGGGTAGCGGGAGAGACCCAGTACTTC. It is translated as CASSWVAGETQYF. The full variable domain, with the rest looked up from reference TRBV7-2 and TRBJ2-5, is GAGVSQSPSNKVTEKGKDVELRCDPISGHTALYWYRQSLGQGLEFLIYFQGNSAPDKSGLPSDRFSAERTGGSVSTLTIQRTQQEDSAVYLCASSWVAGETQYFGPGTRLLVL.

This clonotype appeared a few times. CDR3 nucleotides: TGTGCCAGCAGCTGGTCCGGGACCAACACTGAAGCTTTCTTT. Its translation: CASSWSGTNTEAFF. V is TRBV7-9 and J is TRBJ1-1, with D possibly being TRBD1 (5 bases). The CDR3 spans 14 residues. Trimming cost V 4 bases and J 2 bases, with 11 bases left between them. Germline loops: CDR1 SEHNR, CDR2 FQNEAQ (reference sequence).

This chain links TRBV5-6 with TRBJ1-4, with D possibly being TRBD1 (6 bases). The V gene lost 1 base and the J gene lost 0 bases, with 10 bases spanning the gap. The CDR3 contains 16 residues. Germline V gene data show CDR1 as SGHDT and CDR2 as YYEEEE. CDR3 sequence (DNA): TGTGCCAGCAGCTTGTTGCAGGGGACAACTAATGAAAAACTGTTTTTT. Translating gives CASSLLQGTTNEKLFF. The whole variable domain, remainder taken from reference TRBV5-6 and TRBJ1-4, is DAGVTQSPTHLIKTRGQQVTLRCSPKSGHDTVSWYQQALGQGPQFIFQYYEEEERQRGNFPDRFSGHQFPNYSSELNVNALLLGDSALYLCASSLLQGTTNEKLFFGSGTQLSVL.

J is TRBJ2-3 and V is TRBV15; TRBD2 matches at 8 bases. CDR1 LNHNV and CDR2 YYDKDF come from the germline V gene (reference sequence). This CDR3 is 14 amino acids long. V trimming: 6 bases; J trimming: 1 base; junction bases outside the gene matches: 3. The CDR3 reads CATRRGGGTDTQYF. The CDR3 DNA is TGTGCCACCAGACGGGGGGGCGGCACAGATACGCAGTATTTT.

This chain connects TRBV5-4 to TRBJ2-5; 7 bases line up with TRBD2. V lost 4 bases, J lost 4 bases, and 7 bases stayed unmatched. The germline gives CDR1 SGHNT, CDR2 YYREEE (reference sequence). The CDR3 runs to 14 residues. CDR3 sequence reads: CASSPAGVGETQYF. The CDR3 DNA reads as TGTGCCAGCAGCCCCGCGGGGGTGGGAGAGACCCAGTACTTC.

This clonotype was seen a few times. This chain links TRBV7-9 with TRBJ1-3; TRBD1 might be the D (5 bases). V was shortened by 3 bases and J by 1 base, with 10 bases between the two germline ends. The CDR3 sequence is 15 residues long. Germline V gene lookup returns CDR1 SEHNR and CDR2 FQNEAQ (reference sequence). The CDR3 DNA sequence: TGTGCCAGCAGCTTTCAAAGGGGATCTGGAAACACCATATATTTT. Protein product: CASSFQRGSGNTIYF.